This note documents a single TCR beta chain sequence. The antigen remains undetermined. This specimen comes from a study of T-cell memory formation after mild COVID-19. V was trimmed by 1 base and J by 3 bases, leaving 10 bases between them. This CDR3 has 13 amino acids. Germline assignment: CDR1 DFQATT and CDR2 SNEGSKA (reference sequence). Points from the study as a whole: Mainly in CM and EM were contracting CD4+ clones; CD8+ were in EMRA.

TCRdb passed the 5' RACE reads through MiXCR, listing each CDR3 protein once. Of 110,000 or so distinct CDR3 sequences listed, 20% to 25% are singletons. Sequencing was carried out using PBMCs or a T cell subset sorted from them (not recorded which). The TCR was taken from a man younger than 30 who had mild COVID-19 (a few samples of this study predate the infection). Cell type and time point are not known. V and J are TRBV20-1 and TRBJ2-7; no reliable D call. The CDR3 spells CSARGDLSYEQYF. DNA of the CDR3: TGCAGTGCTAGAGGGGATCTAAGCTACGAGCAGTACTTC.